These 28 T cell receptor beta chains were sequenced from one sample in a study of CXCR3-negative and CXCR3-positive naive CD8 T cells. cDNA libraries for TRB were generated by 5' RACE incorporating UMI labels. TCRdb reanalyzed the 5' RACE reads and collapses them to one entry per CDR3 protein, without DNA. Its clone listing holds 35,000 to 40,000 distinct CDR3 sequences. The sample was memory CD8+ T cells from blood. These receptors all come from a human donor in good health. Some clones in this sample may be carry-over from other donors' samples.

V and J are TRBV20-1 and TRBJ2-1; as DNA is missing, the TRBD1 call by TCRdb cannot be tested. The CDR3 spans 14 residues. Per germline, CDR1 DFQATT and CDR2 SNEGSKA (reference sequence). Here the CDR3 reads CSASGTGGSNEQFF.

This chain joins TRBV29-1 and TRBJ2-3; TCRdb selects TRBD2, and the lack of DNA leaves this call unchecked. In germline, CDR1 is SQVTM, CDR2 ANQGSEA. The CDR3 length is 17 residues. CDR3 sequence: CSVEDRLSGALTDTQYF.

J is TRBJ2-7 and V is TRBV6-2 or TRBV6-3; without DNA, the TCRdb call of TRBD1 cannot be checked. Germline CDR1 reads MNHEY; CDR2 reads SVGEGT. This CDR3 comprises 13 residues. The CDR3 protein is CASSPGSPYEQYF.

J is TRBJ2-1 and V is TRBV14. Germline V lookup: CDR1 SGHDN, CDR2 FVKESK. This CDR3 is 17 amino acids long. CDR3 amino acids: CASSQDGWQVPNNEQFF.

The chain is built from TRBV8-2 and TRBJ2-7; as DNA is missing, the TRBD1 call by TCRdb cannot be tested. TRBV8-2 is listed as a pseudogene. This CDR3 region has 11 residues. CDR3 residues: CGDRVRCEQYF.

This chain joins TRBV4-3 and TRBJ2-5; there is no DNA to check the TCRdb D call of TRBD1. Germline V CDR1 and CDR2: LGHNA, YSLEER. The CDR3 length is 15 residues. The CDR3 region is CASSADRGYQETQYF.

This chain connects TRBV20-1 to TRBJ2-2; no DNA is available, so the TRBD1 call from TCRdb remains unchecked. The CDR3 has 13 amino acids. CDR1 and CDR2 from the germline V gene are DFQATT and SNEGSKA (reference sequence). The CDR3 is CSARDPQGGELFF.

The CDR3 here is CSVEGGDLMNTEAFF. The V gene is TRBV29-1, the J gene TRBJ1-1; TCRdb gives TRBD1 as the D gene, but with no DNA this cannot be confirmed. The CDR3 has 15 amino acids. Germline assignment: CDR1 SQVTM and CDR2 ANQGSEA.

The chain carries TRBV29-1 and TRBJ2-7; TCRdb calls TRBD2, which cannot be checked without DNA. CDR1 SQVTM and CDR2 ANQGSEA come from the germline V gene. This CDR3 is 13 amino acids long. The CDR3 reads CSVGGLAGPEQYF.

The chain is built from TRBV29-1 and TRBJ2-3. Germline V gene sequence: CDR1 SQVTM, CDR2 ANQGSEA. There are 13 residues in the CDR3. The CDR3 reads CSVEDSAADTQYF.

This chain connects TRBV7-3 to TRBJ2-1; the TCRdb call, TRBD2, lacks DNA for checking. CDR1 is SGHTA and CDR2 is FQGTGA in the germline V gene. This CDR3 comprises 15 residues. The CDR3 spells CASSLLAGGGYEQFF.

The rearrangement joins TRBV4-1 to TRBJ2-7; TCRdb designates TRBD2, a call that cannot be tested without DNA. Germline CDR1 reads MGHRA; CDR2 reads YSYEKL. This CDR3 is 17 amino acids long. CDR3 sequence reads: CASSQVAGIAGSYEQYF.

This clonotype ranks as medium-sized in terms of frequency. The chain couples TRBV6-2 or TRBV6-3 to TRBJ2-7; TCRdb's D call, TRBD1, is unchecked because there is no DNA. Germline loops: CDR1 MNHEY, CDR2 SVGEGT. The CDR3 is made up of 13 amino acids. The CDR3 here is CASSSTGRYEQYF.

The rearrangement joins TRBV9 to TRBJ2-7. The length of the CDR3 is 12 residues. Germline loops: CDR1 SGDLS, CDR2 YYNGEE. The CDR3 here is CASVGQTYEQYF.

This chain connects TRBV12-3 or TRBV12-4 to TRBJ1-1; TCRdb's assignment of TRBD1 cannot be checked, as there is no DNA. This CDR3 is built from 12 residues. The CDR3 reads CASSFPGTEAFF.

V is TRBV28 and J is TRBJ1-1. The CDR3 is made up of 14 amino acids. The germline CDR1 and CDR2 sequences are MDHEN and SYDVKM. CDR3 sequence: CASRPTKMNTEAFF.

The chain links TRBV15 to TRBJ2-7; TCRdb's D call, TRBD2, is unchecked because there is no DNA. This CDR3 contains 13 residues. The germline V gene encodes CDR1 LNHNV and CDR2 YYDKDF (reference sequence). CDR3 region: CATSRGLAGEQYF.

This chain connects TRBV29-1 to TRBJ1-1. The germline CDR1 and CDR2 sequences are SQVTM and ANQGSEA. The CDR3 is made up of 14 amino acids. The CDR3 reads CSVTPRVRDTEAFF.

This chain connects TRBV12-3 or TRBV12-4 to TRBJ2-5; TCRdb indicates TRBD2, and absent DNA this call remains unverified. The CDR3 runs 15 residues. The CDR3 sequence is CASRSTGRPQETQYF.

This chain uses TRBV6-1 with TRBJ2-7; TCRdb reports TRBD1, a call that lacks DNA to check it against. The CDR3 loop spans 16 amino acids. The V gene's germline CDR1 is MNHNS and CDR2 SASEGT. CDR3 in amino acids: CASSGRGQGVSYEQYF.

The J gene is TRBJ1-2, the V gene TRBV29-1. CDR3 length: 15 residues. CDR1 is SQVTM, CDR2 ANQGSEA, per germline. CDR3 region: CSVEDGSRADYGYTF.

Here the CDR3 reads CASSPDRAFSYEQYF. This chain connects TRBV7-2 to TRBJ2-7; the TCRdb D gene call, TRBD1, has no DNA to confirm it. CDR1 is SGHTA and CDR2 is FQGNSA in the germline V gene. The CDR3 sequence is 15 residues long.

J is TRBJ2-7 and V is TRBV2; TCRdb designates TRBD1, a call that cannot be tested without DNA. Per the germline V gene, CDR1 is SNHLY and CDR2 is FYNNEI. This CDR3 spans 13 amino acids. The CDR3 loop is CASRGDREYEQYF.

This CDR3 reads CASSLGTAIYNEQFF. The rearrangement uses TRBV28 and TRBJ2-1; TCRdb calls TRBD1, which cannot be checked without DNA. The CDR3 covers 15 residues. Germline V gives CDR1 MDHEN, CDR2 SYDVKM. The whole variable domain, remainder taken from reference TRBV28 and TRBJ2-1, is DVKVTQSSRYLVKRTGEKVFLECVQDMDHENMFWYRQDPGLGLRLIYFSYDVKMKEKGDIPEGYSVSREKKERFSLILESASTNQTSMYLCASSLGTAIYNEQFFGPGTRLTVL.

J is TRBJ2-7 and V is TRBV12-3 or TRBV12-4; TCRdb reports TRBD2, a call that lacks DNA to check it against. CDR3 length: 14 residues. CDR3 in amino acids: CASRAGTLGGEQYF.

The V call is TRBV28, the J call TRBJ2-5. Germline V gives CDR1 MDHEN, CDR2 SYDVKM. The CDR3 totals 15 residues. This CDR3 is CASSYTVALSETQYF.

The V gene is TRBV11-2, the J gene TRBJ2-1; TCRdb calls TRBD1, which cannot be checked without DNA. Germline CDR1 is SGHAT and CDR2 is FQNNGV. The CDR3 contains 17 residues. CDR3 sequence reads: CASSPPGPREVDNEQFF.

The chain couples TRBV28 to TRBJ2-5; lacking DNA, the TRBD1 call made by TCRdb goes unchecked. CDR1 and CDR2 from the germline V gene are MDHEN and SYDVKM. The CDR3 length is 15 residues. This CDR3 reads CASSSMTAYQETQYF.